The present T cell receptor (beta chain) was sequenced within a study of neurological immune-mediated disorders (dated by TCRdb to between 2019 and 2020). In terms of the full investigation: Among the roughly 35 multiple sclerosis patients, around 31 had relapsing-remitting MS and 3 had secondary progressive MS. The roughly 99 TCR-beta libraries covered PBMC samples along with longitudinal samples, technical triplicates, and paired sorted CD4+ and CD8+ T-cell subsets. Peripheral blood TCR-beta repertoires from patients with HTLV-I-associated myelopathy (HAM/TSP), patients with multiple sclerosis, and healthy controls were compared in the study using UMI-based sequencing. The cohort comprised roughly 69 subjects: roughly 15 HAM/TSP patients, 35 or so multiple sclerosis patients and 20 or so healthy controls.

This clonotype was counted ten times or more. The antigen this receptor binds is unknown. No much larger clone is present one base from it, and per-base qualities are unavailable. To synthesize cDNA, template-switch 5'RACE was performed with a primer carrying a 10-nucleotide random unique molecular identifier so that each TCR transcript was tagged. Each sequencing run produced over 160 million TCR-beta sequences covering 15-18 subjects. The RNeasy kit was used for extraction of total RNA. TCR-beta VDJ regions were amplified with primers for the TCR constant region and the 5'RACE anchor, using the KAPA Real-time Library Amplification kit. Sample indexes and Illumina adaptors were added in a first PCR, and a second PCR then increased library yield. After Ampure bead purification, the TCR product of roughly 650 bp was size-selected on a 2% E-gel SizeSelection system. Before pooling, library quality was assessed on a Bioanalyzer, concentration was determined with Qubit, and library quantification was performed with the Kapa Library Quantification kit. Paired-end 2 x 150 bp sequencing of the libraries was performed on an Illumina HiSeq 2500. To increase sequence diversity, roughly 23-30% phiX was spiked into each library pool. Under the source paper's analysis protocol: The UMI-based MiGEC pipeline processed quality-filtered reads and removed over 85% of raw TCR sequences during error correction. VDJ genes were aligned to IMGT germline references, and each clonotype was defined by a unique CDR3 amino acid sequence together with V-J genes. Clonal expansion, Shannon diversity and CDR3 relatedness were evaluated with VDJtools (CalcPairwiseDistances, ClusterSamples), while phylogenetic trees were built in CLCbio workbench. A clone was classed as expanded if it had 8 or more unique UMIs, a cutoff based on coefficient-of-variation modelling across technical triplicates. TCRdb took the public reads, trimmed them with fastp at Q25, ran MiXCR for clone calling and kept in-frame beta chains. CDR3 protein duplicates are merged, each entry listing the most common genes and DNA. The V and J calls, along with clone size, are taken from TCRdb and not from the paper's own processing. Within this sample are roughly 75,000 distinct CDR3 sequences, with approximately 2.8% of them counted one time only. The ten largest clones add up to roughly 1.2% of the sample.

Study-level results and caveats: Across subjects, expanded clones never shared an identical CDR3 amino acid sequence, which suggests that the TCR-beta repertoires in every group were private. No clinical or MRI features were associated with the MS cluster, and the authors said that larger cohorts are needed. TCR clonal expansion was greatest in HAM/TSP patients and smallest in MS patients, who ranked below even healthy controls. In phylogenetic analysis, the repertoires of 18 of 34 MS patients grouped into a cluster of related CDR3 sequences, which suggests a possible signature at the repertoire level.

For the unsorted PBMC libraries, 2 million PBMCs were stored in RNAlater at -80 degrees C until RNA extraction and were used to generate the libraries. Multiple sclerosis patients were enrolled in a US clinical protocol evaluating disease progression by magnetic resonance imaging. Peripheral blood underwent Ficoll-Hypaque density gradient centrifugation to isolate PBMCs, which were then cryopreserved in liquid nitrogen. The CDR3 holds 20 amino acids from the cysteine to the phenylalanine. The only DNA kept is the CDR3, 60 bases in frame from the first base. Unmatched junction bases come to 17, with V trimmed by 0 bases and J by 1 base. The CDR1 and CDR2 encoded by the germline V gene (reference sequence) are DFQATT and SNEGSKA.

The sequence derives from a woman aged 25 to 39 with multiple sclerosis. Sequencing was carried out using PBMCs. The chain uses TRBV20-1 and TRBJ2-5, with 10 junctional bases fitting TRBD1. The CDR3 sequence is CSAREVRGDRGLRVQETQYF. The sequenced DNA: TGCAGTGCTAGAGAAGTTCGGGGCGACAGGGGGCTAAGGGTCCAAGAGACCCAGTACTTC.